This T cell receptor beta chain emerged from a study of blood T cell repertoires in COVID-19. Germline-derived CDR1 and CDR2 are SGHNT and YYREEE (reference sequence). This CDR3 comprises 13 residues. V gave up 3 bases and J gave up 7 bases, with 13 bases separating them. The authors' processing: From reference gene primer amplification, estimates of nucleated cell counts were derived. Libraries were prepared by immunoSEQ multiplex PCR; TCRdb keeps only in-frame clonotypes and omits some of them. V and J calls and clone size are given by that table; D and trimming were obtained from the DNA. The sample yields 59,000 or so clones, approximately 85% seen once.

Material: peripheral blood. This TCR derives from a human donor in a cohort sampled during active COVID-19. This rearrangement joins TRBV5-4 to TRBJ1-2; no reliable D call. The CDR3 DNA follows: TGTGCCAGCAGCTCGGTTGGGGAGGCTGGCTACACCTTC. Translated: CASSSVGEAGYTF.